The next 27 T cell receptor beta chains were all read from a single sample in a study of blood T cell repertoires in COVID-19. Produced via immunoSEQ multiplex PCR; TCRdb's table is partial and in-frame only. There are roughly 200,000 clones in the sample; 80% to 90% occur only once, and around 4% lies in the top ten. Sequenced sample: PBMCs or T cells enriched from blood (not recorded which). These receptors were collected from a woman aged 25 to 45 who had been exposed to COVID-19.

CDR3 sequence reads: CASSLTGGGSGNTIYF. The CDR3 region has the DNA TGTGCCAGCAGCTTAACAGGGGGCGGCTCTGGAAACACCATATATTTT. J is TRBJ1-3 and V is TRBV7-8; TRBD1 agrees at 9 bases. V was pared by 2 bases and J by 0 bases, with 2 bases of the junction left unmatched. CDR1 is SGHVS and CDR2 is FQNEAQ in the germline V gene. The CDR3 is made up of 16 amino acids.

The rearrangement joins TRBV27 to TRBJ1-6; perhaps TRBD1 as D (5 bases). CDR3 size: 15 residues. V lost 4 bases, J lost 4 bases, and 11 bases lay in between. Germline V gives CDR1 MNHEY, CDR2 SMNVEV (reference sequence). The CDR3 sequence: CASSSHPGYNSPLHF. The DNA of the CDR3 is TGTGCCAGCAGTTCCCACCCAGGGTATAATTCACCCCTCCACTTT.

The V gene is TRBV24-1, the J gene TRBJ2-2; TRBD1 matches at 12 bases. V lost 2 bases, J lost 6 bases, and 3 bases stayed unmatched. There are 16 residues in the CDR3. Germline CDR1 KGHDR, CDR2 SFDVKD. CDR3 sequence: CATSDYRDRGPGELFF. In DNA form, the CDR3 reads TGTGCCACCAGTGATTACCGGGACAGGGGGCCCGGGGAGCTGTTTTTT.

The CDR3 loop reads CASSQGILAGDQETQYF. The CDR3 DNA follows: TGTGCCAGCAGCCAAGGTATTCTAGCGGGGGACCAAGAGACCCAGTACTTC. This chain links TRBV4-2 with TRBJ2-5; 10 bases are a match to TRBD2. This CDR3 region has 17 residues. Trimming at V came to 1 base and at J to 0 bases, leaving 5 bases not matched to a gene. Germline-derived CDR1 and CDR2 are LGHNA and YNFKEQ.

This clone was seen only a few times. The chain recombines TRBV25-1 with TRBJ1-6; D not resolved. Trimming left V 8 bases short and J 0 bases short, with 8 bases between. The CDR3 consists of 14 residues. Germline CDR1 reads MGHDK; CDR2 reads SYGVNS. CDR3 sequence (DNA): TGTGCCAGCGGTCCTAGCTCCTATAATTCACCCCTCCACTTT. This sequence encodes CASGPSSYNSPLHF.

The CDR3 DNA follows: TGTGCCAGCAGCCCGCCCGGGACAGGGGGTTCTCATACGCAGTATTTT. Translation: CASSPPGTGGSHTQYF. The chain couples TRBV3-1 (or the pseudogene TRBV3-2) to TRBJ2-3, with 11 positions matching TRBD1. After removal of 4 bases from V and 7 bases from J, the junction contained 10 bases not matched to a gene. Germline values: CDR1 LGHDT, CDR2 YNNKEL (reference sequence). This CDR3 is built from 16 residues.

This chain's CDR3 is CASSIVGRSTEAFF. The CDR3 DNA reads as TGTGCCAGTAGTATCGTGGGGAGGAGCACTGAAGCTTTCTTT. The V and J genes are TRBV19 and TRBJ1-1, with D hard to call. The CDR3 totals 14 residues. Germline V gene lookup returns CDR1 LNHDA and CDR2 SQIVND (reference sequence). The V end lost 3 bases, the J end lost 4 bases, and 12 bases lay between the germline ends.

The rearrangement joins TRBV15 to TRBJ2-7, with 8 bases matching TRBD1. V lost 2 bases to trimming and J lost 2 bases; unmatched junction nucleotides: 2. The V gene's germline CDR1 is LNHNV and CDR2 YYDKDF (reference sequence). This CDR3 region has 14 residues. CDR3 nucleotide sequence: TGTGCCACCAGCAGAAACAGGGGGACCTACGAGCAGTACTTC. Translated: CATSRNRGTYEQYF.

The rearrangement joins TRBV7-2 to TRBJ1-2, with 9 bases matching TRBD1. V shed 5 bases and J 4 bases; nucleotides not matched to a gene: 5. Germline CDR1 is SGHTA and CDR2 is FQGNSA. The CDR3 is made up of 14 amino acids. This CDR3 is CASSRTGEGYGYTF. In DNA form, the CDR3 reads TGTGCCAGCAGCAGGACAGGGGAAGGCTATGGCTACACCTTC.

This chain connects TRBV29-1 to TRBJ1-6; no clear D. Trimming removed 8 bases at V and 5 bases at J, with 13 bases between. The CDR3 is 13 residues long. CDR1 and CDR2 (germline): SQVTM, ANQGSEA. The CDR3 DNA is TGCAGCATCGGACTTTCTAATAATTCACCCCTCCACTTT. It yields the protein CSIGLSNNSPLHF.

Of note for this clone: Just one base apart from a much larger clone, this may be a read error. V is TRBV3-1 (or the pseudogene TRBV3-2) and J is TRBJ2-3; 9 nucleotides align to TRBD2. The V gene end was trimmed by 6 bases and the J gene end by 1 base; junction bases not matched to a gene: 2. The CDR3 is made up of 14 amino acids. Per the germline V gene, CDR1 is LGHDT and CDR2 is YNNKEL (reference sequence). The CDR3 region has the DNA TGTGCCAGCAGGGAGCGGGGGGGCACAGATACGCAGTATTTT. Its protein product is CASRERGGTDTQYF.

J is TRBJ1-2 and V is TRBV24-1; perhaps TRBD1 as D (6 bases). The CDR3 runs 15 residues. Trimming removed 5 bases from V and 4 bases from J, with 16 bases in between. From germline, CDR1 is KGHDR and CDR2 SFDVKD. The DNA of the CDR3 is TGTGCCACCAGTGCGGGAGGGGGAGGACGCTATGGCTACACCTTC. This gives the protein CATSAGGGGRYGYTF.

The rearrangement uses TRBV18 and TRBJ2-3; D is possibly TRBD2 (6 bases). The CDR3 length is 14 residues. V was trimmed by 3 bases and J by 4 bases, leaving 11 bases between them. Germline values: CDR1 KGHSH, CDR2 LQKENI. CDR3 DNA: TGTGCCAGCTCACCCTCCGGGAGAGCAGATACGCAGTATTTT. Protein sequence: CASSPSGRADTQYF.

This clone was seen once. The chain has TRBV27 and TRBJ2-7; 7 bases align to TRBD1. This CDR3 is built from 15 residues. Germline V gene lookup returns CDR1 MNHEY and CDR2 SMNVEV (reference sequence). V shed 6 bases, J shed 0 bases, and the junction held 8 bases outside the gene matches. The CDR3 bases are TGTGCCAGCAGGAGAACAGGGGATCTCTCCTACGAGCAGTACTTC. Translated, it gives CASRRTGDLSYEQYF.

The gene calls are TRBV7-2 and TRBJ1-6; D is uncertain. The germline V and J ends were trimmed by 2 bases and 6 bases, with 8 bases remaining between them. Germline V gives CDR1 SGHTA, CDR2 FQGNSA. The CDR3 consists of 14 residues. CDR3: CASSLQEFNSPLHF. For the CDR3, the DNA is TGTGCCAGCAGCTTACAGGAATTTAATTCACCCCTCCACTTT.

This clone occurred a few times. The gene calls are TRBV5-1 and TRBJ2-7; TRBD1 is a possible D gene (6 bases). This CDR3 is 13 amino acids long. V gave up 0 bases and J gave up 8 bases, with 12 bases separating them. Germline V gene data show CDR1 as SGHRS and CDR2 as YFSETQ. DNA for the CDR3: TGCGCCAGCAGCTTGGCCGGGCAGGGGCAGCAGTACTTC. This gives the protein CASSLAGQGQQYF.

This rearrangement joins TRBV3-1 (or the pseudogene TRBV3-2) to TRBJ2-1, with a tentative D call TRBD1 (6 bases). The length of the CDR3 is 14 residues. Germline V gene lookup returns CDR1 LGHDT and CDR2 YNNKEL (reference sequence). Trimming removed 4 bases from V and 5 bases from J, with 12 bases in between. CDR3 in DNA: TGTGCCAGCAGCCCTATCCAGGGGAACAATGAGCAGTTCTTC. It specifies CASSPIQGNNEQFF.

This clone came up once. This chain connects TRBV27 to TRBJ1-5; D remains ambiguous. The CDR3 length is 14 residues. The V gene lost 8 bases and the J gene lost 9 bases, with 20 bases spanning the gap. CDR1 is MNHEY, CDR2 SMNVEV, per germline (reference sequence). This chain's CDR3 is CASSPGILNWPQHF. Written as DNA, the CDR3 is TGTGCCAGCTCACCCGGGATCCTCAATTGGCCCCAGCATTTT.

This clone was observed a single time. This chain links TRBV20-1 with TRBJ2-1, with a weak D call TRBD2 (6 bases). Trimming shortened V by 6 bases and J by 7 bases, and 10 bases separated the two germline ends. CDR3 size: 11 residues. Germline V gives CDR1 DFQATT, CDR2 SNEGSKA (reference sequence). This CDR3 reads CSAEGTNEQFF. Written as DNA, the CDR3 is TGCAGTGCGGAGGGGACTAATGAGCAGTTCTTC.

The chain links TRBV7-2 to TRBJ1-5; D perhaps matches TRBD1 (6 bases). CDR1 and CDR2 from the germline V gene are SGHTA and FQGNSA. Trimming left V 3 bases short and J 2 bases short, with 17 bases between. The CDR3 sequence is 17 residues long. In DNA form, the CDR3 reads TGTGCCAGCAGCTTCGCCCTCAGGGGATCGGGCAATCAGCCCCAGCATTTT. Its protein is CASSFALRGSGNQPQHF.

The CDR3 spells CASSVVGSGFRRGNEQFF. The CDR3 nucleotides read TGTGCCAGCAGCGTAGTGGGTAGCGGGTTTCGTCGAGGAAATGAGCAGTTCTTC. V is TRBV9 and J is TRBJ2-1; 7 bases match TRBD2. Trimming at V came to 0 bases and at J to 7 bases, leaving 16 bases not matched to a gene. This CDR3 contains 18 residues. Looked up from germline, CDR1 is SGDLS and CDR2 is YYNGEE.

V and J are TRBV19 and TRBJ1-1; the D gene is possibly TRBD1 (6 bases). Germline lookup yields CDR1 LNHDA and CDR2 SQIVND (reference sequence). V lost 4 bases and J lost 5, with 20 bases in between. The length of the CDR3 is 16 residues. The CDR3 here is CASSTPPQGRGTEAFF. CDR3 coding DNA: TGTGCCAGTAGTACTCCCCCACAGGGACGGGGAACTGAAGCTTTCTTT.

The chain is built from TRBV19 and TRBJ1-2; D unresolved. V lost 3 bases and J lost 2, with 10 bases in between. The CDR3 is 14 residues long. Germline V lookup: CDR1 LNHDA, CDR2 SQIVND (reference sequence). The DNA of the CDR3 is TGTGCCAGTAGTATCCAACACAAAAACTATGGCTACACCTTC. Encoded protein: CASSIQHKNYGYTF.

The CDR3 loop is CASSTSSGANEKLFF. The CDR3 region has the DNA TGTGCCAGTAGCACATCATCGGGTGCTAATGAAAAACTGTTTTTT. The chain has TRBV19 and TRBJ1-4, with D unclear. Germline V lookup: CDR1 LNHDA, CDR2 SQIVND (reference sequence). V lost 6 bases, J lost 3 bases, and 14 bases lay in between. The CDR3 runs 15 residues.

This clone was seen only a few times. This chain links TRBV6-5 with TRBJ1-4, with D unclear. Germline CDR1 reads MNHEY; CDR2 reads SVGAGI. This CDR3 spans 13 amino acids. The V and J ends lost 5 bases and 2 bases respectively, with 6 bases between them. The CDR3 nucleotides are TGTGCCAGCAGTCCCAGGACTAATGAAAAACTGTTTTTT. Translating it yields CASSPRTNEKLFF.

The genes are TRBV5-1 and TRBJ1-3; D unclear. V lost 1 base and J lost 2, with 10 bases in between. The CDR3 contains 15 residues. In germline, CDR1 is SGHRS, CDR2 YFSETQ. The CDR3 DNA reads as TGCGCCAGCAGCTTGACGGTGGGCCCTGGAAACACCATATATTTT. Translating gives CASSLTVGPGNTIYF.

The CDR3: CASSPLWRTGSEKLFF. For the CDR3, the DNA is TGTGCCAGCAGCCCCCTTTGGAGGACAGGGAGTGAAAAACTGTTTTTT. The chain links TRBV3-1 (or the pseudogene TRBV3-2) to TRBJ1-4; 8 nucleotides agree with TRBD1. Germline CDR1 and CDR2: LGHDT and YNNKEL (reference sequence). J lost 7 bases, V lost 4 bases, and 11 bases had no gene match. This CDR3 has 16 amino acids.